The rows below give T cell receptor beta chains drawn from one sample of a study of shared clonotypes between healthy human individuals. This table comes from immunoSEQ multiplex PCR, and its TCRdb copy is limited to in-frame clones, with some not included. The sample shows roughly 650,000 clones, 90% to 97% of them seen only once. The sample taken for sequencing was naive CD8+ T cells sorted from blood. The receptor source for this set is a woman in her twenties or thirties in good health. CDR3s include the opening cysteine and the closing phenylalanine or tryptophan. Each record gives: V gene, clone size, D gene, J gene, CDR3 protein, CDR3 DNA. D genes are given only for firm matches. The size entry is marked missing in some rows and otherwise reads once, few, many or a size class.

v_call: TRBV13; clone_size: few; d_call: -; j_call: TRBJ2-3; cdr3_aa: CASSFYSGDGPDTQYF; cdr3_nt: TGTGCCAGCAGCTTCTATTCGGGAGATGGCCCAGATACGCAGTATTTT
v_call: TRBV28; clone_size: -; d_call: TRBD1; j_call: TRBJ1-5; cdr3_aa: CASSPGTGDYSNQPQHF; cdr3_nt: TGTGCCAGCAGTCCAGGGACAGGGGATTATAGCAATCAGCCCCAGCATTTT
v_call: TRBV28; clone_size: -; d_call: -; j_call: TRBJ2-7; cdr3_aa: CASSLLSHYEQYF; cdr3_nt: TGTGCCAGCAGCCTCCTAAGTCACTACGAGCAGTACTTC
v_call: TRBV6-6; clone_size: -; d_call: -; j_call: TRBJ1-5; cdr3_aa: CASSWLPPYQPQHF; cdr3_nt: TGTGCCAGCAGTTGGCTACCTCCCTATCAGCCCCAGCATTTT
v_call: TRBV28; clone_size: -; d_call: -; j_call: TRBJ1-1; cdr3_aa: CASSPRQRPEAFF; cdr3_nt: TGTGCCAGCAGTCCGAGACAGAGGCCTGAAGCTTTCTTT
v_call: TRBV7-9; clone_size: -; d_call: TRBD1; j_call: TRBJ1-4; cdr3_aa: CASSFGTDEKLFF; cdr3_nt: TGTGCCAGCAGCTTCGGGACAGATGAAAAACTGTTTTTT
v_call: TRBV25-1; clone_size: -; d_call: -; j_call: TRBJ1-1; cdr3_aa: CASSEEAYGDTEAFF; cdr3_nt: TGTGCCAGCAGTGAGGAAGCCTATGGGGACACTGAAGCTTTCTTT
v_call: TRBV2; clone_size: few; d_call: TRBD1; j_call: TRBJ2-5; cdr3_aa: CASGLTQGWETQYF; cdr3_nt: TGTGCCAGCGGTCTCACACAGGGGTGGGAGACCCAGTACTTC
v_call: TRBV19; clone_size: -; d_call: -; j_call: TRBJ1-1; cdr3_aa: CASSIDWAKGGTEAFF; cdr3_nt: TGTGCCAGTAGTATAGATTGGGCCAAAGGGGGCACTGAAGCTTTCTTT
v_call: TRBV5-1; clone_size: -; d_call: -; j_call: TRBJ1-1; cdr3_aa: CASSLGWQGRNTEAFF; cdr3_nt: TGCGCCAGCAGCTTGGGTTGGCAGGGCCGGAACACTGAAGCTTTCTTT
v_call: TRBV7-7; clone_size: once; d_call: -; j_call: TRBJ2-2; cdr3_aa: CASSLGTGTGELFF; cdr3_nt: TGTGCCAGCAGCTTAGGAACAGGCACCGGGGAGCTGTTTTTT
v_call: TRBV13; clone_size: -; d_call: -; j_call: TRBJ2-2; cdr3_aa: CASSSGQHTGELFF; cdr3_nt: TGTGCCAGCAGCTCGGGACAACACACCGGGGAGCTGTTTTTT
v_call: TRBV2; clone_size: -; d_call: -; j_call: TRBJ2-3; cdr3_aa: CASFRSGESTDTQYF; cdr3_nt: TGTGCCAGCTTCCGGTCTGGGGAGAGCACAGATACGCAGTATTTT
v_call: TRBV19; clone_size: once; d_call: -; j_call: TRBJ1-1; cdr3_aa: CASRRVALLSEAFF; cdr3_nt: TGTGCCAGTAGAAGGGTAGCGCTGTTATCTGAAGCTTTCTTT
v_call: TRBV13; clone_size: -; d_call: -; j_call: TRBJ2-2; cdr3_aa: CASSLGLLGATGELFF; cdr3_nt: TGTGCCAGCAGCTTAGGCCTTTTGGGGGCCACCGGGGAGCTGTTTTTT
v_call: TRBV6-6; clone_size: once; d_call: TRBD1; j_call: TRBJ2-7; cdr3_aa: CASSTGTEGWGGEQYF; cdr3_nt: TGTGCCAGCAGTACGGGGACAGAGGGCTGGGGTGGCGAGCAGTACTTC
v_call: TRBV27; clone_size: -; d_call: TRBD2; j_call: TRBJ2-7; cdr3_aa: CASIGPGLAGVEQYF; cdr3_nt: TGTGCCAGCATCGGGCCGGGACTAGCGGGAGTCGAGCAGTACTTC
v_call: TRBV7-9; clone_size: -; d_call: -; j_call: TRBJ2-1; cdr3_aa: CASSPGGSEQFF; cdr3_nt: TGTGCCAGCAGCCCGGGGGGCTCTGAGCAGTTCTTC
v_call: TRBV5-1; clone_size: -; d_call: -; j_call: TRBJ2-3; cdr3_aa: CASSGDTDTQYF; cdr3_nt: TGCGCCAGCAGCGGAGACACAGATACGCAGTATTTT
v_call: TRBV5-4; clone_size: few; d_call: -; j_call: TRBJ2-2; cdr3_aa: CASRPTSSGELFF; cdr3_nt: TGTGCCAGCAGGCCTACTAGTTCCGGGGAGCTGTTTTTT
v_call: TRBV4-1; clone_size: -; d_call: TRBD2; j_call: TRBJ2-1; cdr3_aa: CASSQIGLAGPPLYNEQFF; cdr3_nt: TGCGCCAGCAGCCAAATCGGACTAGCGGGTCCTCCCTTGTACAATGAGCAGTTCTTC
v_call: TRBV18; clone_size: -; d_call: TRBD2; j_call: TRBJ2-7; cdr3_aa: CASSPVRSGGEQYF; cdr3_nt: TGTGCCAGCTCACCAGTCCGGAGCGGGGGCGAGCAGTACTTC
v_call: TRBV13; clone_size: -; d_call: -; j_call: TRBJ1-2; cdr3_aa: CATENTYGYTF; cdr3_nt: TGTGCCACCGAGAACACTTATGGCTACACCTTC
v_call: TRBV9; clone_size: -; d_call: TRBD1; j_call: TRBJ1-4; cdr3_aa: CASSLNTGQGAEKLFF; cdr3_nt: TGTGCCAGCAGCTTAAACACGGGACAGGGGGCAGAAAAACTGTTTTTT
v_call: TRBV7-2; clone_size: -; d_call: -; j_call: TRBJ1-5; cdr3_aa: CASSLDGQGRQLPQHF; cdr3_nt: TGTGCCAGCAGCTTAGATGGGCAGGGACGGCAATTGCCCCAGCATTTT
v_call: TRBV28; clone_size: -; d_call: -; j_call: TRBJ2-3; cdr3_aa: CASSQTGSTDTQYF; cdr3_nt: TGTGCCAGCAGCCAAACAGGTAGCACAGATACGCAGTATTTT
v_call: TRBV5-5; clone_size: -; d_call: -; j_call: TRBJ1-4; cdr3_aa: CASSRPMEEKLFF; cdr3_nt: TGTGCCAGCAGCCGCCCCATGGAAGAAAAACTGTTTTTT
v_call: TRBV9; clone_size: -; d_call: TRBD2; j_call: TRBJ2-3; cdr3_aa: CASSATTSGRTDTQYF; cdr3_nt: TGTGCCAGCAGCGCGACGACTAGCGGGAGGACAGATACGCAGTATTTT
v_call: TRBV4-1; clone_size: -; d_call: -; j_call: TRBJ2-5; cdr3_aa: CASSQDHSETQYF; cdr3_nt: TGCGCCAGCAGCCAAGATCATTCAGAGACCCAGTACTTC
v_call: TRBV7-9; clone_size: -; d_call: -; j_call: TRBJ2-3; cdr3_aa: CASSFALGWDTQYF; cdr3_nt: TGTGCCAGCAGCTTCGCCCTTGGGTGGGATACGCAGTATTTT
v_call: TRBV7-2; clone_size: -; d_call: -; j_call: TRBJ2-5; cdr3_aa: CASSLGGASGETQYF; cdr3_nt: TGTGCCAGCAGCTTAGGGGGGGCTAGCGGAGAGACCCAGTACTTC
v_call: TRBV7-8; clone_size: -; d_call: TRBD1; j_call: TRBJ1-1; cdr3_aa: CASSNRDRGLYTEAFF; cdr3_nt: TGTGCCAGCAGCAACCGGGACAGGGGATTATACACTGAAGCTTTCTTT
v_call: TRBV19; clone_size: -; d_call: -; j_call: TRBJ2-3; cdr3_aa: CASSSLRLGFTDTQYF; cdr3_nt: TGTGCCAGTAGTTCACTTAGGTTGGGCTTCACAGATACGCAGTATTTT
v_call: TRBV7-9; clone_size: -; d_call: -; j_call: TRBJ2-7; cdr3_aa: CASSLGTTTYEQYF; cdr3_nt: TGTGCCAGCAGCTTAGGGACAACAACCTACGAGCAGTACTTC
v_call: TRBV5-5; clone_size: -; d_call: -; j_call: TRBJ1-1; cdr3_aa: CASSGSALRDTEAFF; cdr3_nt: TGTGCCAGCAGCGGAAGCGCCCTACGAGACACTGAAGCTTTCTTT
v_call: TRBV6-5; clone_size: -; d_call: TRBD1; j_call: TRBJ1-1; cdr3_aa: CASSYSTGERYTEAFF; cdr3_nt: TGTGCCAGCAGTTACTCGACAGGGGAAAGGTACACTGAAGCTTTCTTT
v_call: TRBV6-1; clone_size: -; d_call: -; j_call: TRBJ1-5; cdr3_aa: CASSEWLDQPQHF; cdr3_nt: TGTGCCAGCAGTGAATGGTTGGATCAGCCCCAGCATTTT
v_call: TRBV2; clone_size: -; d_call: -; j_call: TRBJ1-4; cdr3_aa: CASSEASTGYEKLFF; cdr3_nt: TGTGCCAGCAGTGAAGCCTCCACAGGATATGAAAAACTGTTTTTT
v_call: TRBV6-5; clone_size: -; d_call: -; j_call: TRBJ2-1; cdr3_aa: CASRPQLAPGNEQFF; cdr3_nt: TGTGCCAGCAGGCCACAACTAGCTCCGGGAAATGAGCAGTTCTTC
v_call: TRBV27; clone_size: once; d_call: -; j_call: TRBJ2-5; cdr3_aa: CASRAGSLYQYF; cdr3_nt: -
v_call: TRBV20-1; clone_size: once; d_call: -; j_call: TRBJ2-1; cdr3_aa: CSARLASLNFF; cdr3_nt: TGCAGTGCTAGACTAGCATCTCTAAACTTCTTC
v_call: TRBV30; clone_size: -; d_call: TRBD2; j_call: TRBJ2-1; cdr3_aa: CAWSRTSDYNEQFF; cdr3_nt: TGTGCCTGGAGCCGGACTAGCGATTACAATGAGCAGTTCTTC
v_call: TRBV2; clone_size: -; d_call: -; j_call: TRBJ2-7; cdr3_aa: CASSGGSYEQYF; cdr3_nt: TGTGCCAGCAGTGGGGGCTCCTACGAGCAGTACTTC
v_call: TRBV19; clone_size: -; d_call: -; j_call: TRBJ2-7; cdr3_aa: CASSGTWDTSYEQYF; cdr3_nt: TGTGCCAGTAGTGGGACATGGGACACTTCCTACGAGCAGTACTTC
v_call: TRBV7-6; clone_size: -; d_call: -; j_call: TRBJ2-1; cdr3_aa: CASSPDGGSYNEQFF; cdr3_nt: TGTGCCAGCAGCCCCGACGGGGGCTCCTACAATGAGCAGTTCTTC
v_call: TRBV7-6; clone_size: -; d_call: -; j_call: TRBJ2-5; cdr3_aa: CASSARLQETQYF; cdr3_nt: TGTGCCAGCAGCGCCCGATTGCAAGAGACCCAGTACTTC
v_call: TRBV13; clone_size: -; d_call: -; j_call: TRBJ2-1; cdr3_aa: CASSLGLSGQASSYEQFF; cdr3_nt: TGTGCCAGCAGCTTAGGCCTAAGCGGGCAAGCGTCTAGCTATGAGCAGTTCTTC
v_call: TRBV5-6; clone_size: once; d_call: TRBD2; j_call: TRBJ2-7; cdr3_aa: CASSFEREFEQYF; cdr3_nt: TGTGCCAGCAGCTTCGAGCGGGAGTTCGAGCAGTACTTC
v_call: TRBV11-3; clone_size: -; d_call: TRBD2; j_call: TRBJ2-3; cdr3_aa: CASSFRLAGLDTQYF; cdr3_nt: TGTGCCAGCAGCTTCAGACTAGCGGGATTAGATACGCAGTATTTT
v_call: TRBV28; clone_size: -; d_call: -; j_call: TRBJ2-1; cdr3_aa: CASSTNEQFF; cdr3_nt: TGTGCCAGCAGCACCAATGAGCAGTTCTTC
v_call: TRBV27; clone_size: -; d_call: TRBD1; j_call: TRBJ2-1; cdr3_aa: CASSRPLTGQGGYEQFF; cdr3_nt: TGTGCCAGCAGTCGTCCTCTAACGGGACAGGGGGGCTATGAGCAGTTCTTC
v_call: TRBV2; clone_size: -; d_call: TRBD1; j_call: TRBJ2-3; cdr3_aa: CASKGPHRDRGTDTQYF; cdr3_nt: TGTGCCAGCAAGGGACCCCACCGGGACAGGGGCACAGATACGCAGTATTTT
v_call: TRBV4-1; clone_size: -; d_call: -; j_call: TRBJ1-2; cdr3_aa: CASSQFGTDYGYTF; cdr3_nt: TGCGCCAGCAGCCAATTCGGGACGGACTATGGCTACACCTTC